The next 22 T cell receptor beta chains were all read from a single sample in a study of T cells in Graves' hyperthyroidism and ophthalmopathy. Amplification of TCR beta CDR3 regions was performed using RNA transcripts as template. Carried out on the TCR CDR3, a first-round RT-PCR used the HTBI primer set. TCRdb passed the multiplex PCR reads through MiXCR, listing each CDR3 protein once. Here the sample spans 350,000 to 450,000 distinct CDR3 sequences, about 18% being singletons. Sequencing was carried out using blood. The receptors were gathered from a woman aged 25 to 39 with Graves' hyperthyroidism that later progressed to Graves' ophthalmopathy.

This clonotype was seen ten or more times. DNA for the CDR3: TGTGCCAGCAACACACGGGATGAAGCTTTCTTT. This sequence encodes CASNTRDEAFF. The chain carries TRBV6-2 or TRBV6-3 and TRBJ1-1; D is ambiguous. This CDR3 comprises 11 residues. CDR1 and CDR2 (germline): MNHEY, SVGEGT. Deletions cut 7 bases from V and 7 bases from J, with 10 bases between.

This clonotype was recorded many times. The chain recombines TRBV2 with TRBJ2-1; D unclear. CDR3 length equals 14 residues. V was cut by 3 bases and J by 4 bases, with 10 bases left in between. The germline gives CDR1 SNHLY, CDR2 FYNNEI. CDR3 protein: CASSDDVGYNEQFF. The DNA of the CDR3 is TGTGCCAGCAGTGATGACGTGGGGTACAATGAGCAGTTCTTC.

At least ten counts were recorded for this clonotype. The chain is built from TRBV2 and TRBJ2-7; 8 nucleotides line up with TRBD1. CDR3 size: 14 residues. J lost 5 bases, V lost 6 bases, and 9 bases had no gene match. Germline CDR1 reads SNHLY; CDR2 reads FYNNEI. The CDR3 region is CASSDRTGRDEQYF. The CDR3 coding sequence is TGTGCCAGCAGCGATAGGACAGGGCGCGACGAGCAGTACTTC.

The rearrangement links TRBV20-1 to TRBJ1-1; 7 bases fit TRBD1. This CDR3 has 15 residues. V lost 7 bases, J lost 0 bases, and 11 bases stayed unmatched. Germline CDR1 DFQATT, CDR2 SNEGSKA (reference sequence). The CDR3 region is CSGRGRFSMNTEAFF. CDR3 sequence (DNA): TGCAGTGGGAGGGGGCGCTTTTCCATGAACACTGAAGCTTTCTTT.

This clonotype was seen repeatedly, ten times or more. This chain links TRBV2 with TRBJ1-5, with 7 bases identical to TRBD1. The ends lost 6 bases at V and 7 bases at J; junction bases unmatched: 12. This CDR3 comprises 15 residues. Per germline, CDR1 SNHLY and CDR2 FYNNEI. The CDR3 spells CASRLYRGRGQPQHF. CDR3 DNA sequence: TGTGCCAGCAGGCTGTACAGGGGCCGGGGCCAGCCCCAGCATTTT.

This sequence joins TRBV2 and TRBJ2-3; 8 positions agree with TRBD1. J gave up 5 bases and V 7 bases, and 8 bases lay outside the gene matches. CDR1 SNHLY and CDR2 FYNNEI come from the germline V gene. This CDR3 contains 14 residues. In DNA form, the CDR3 reads TGTGCCAGCATCGAGGGGACAGGCAGAGATACGCAGTATTTT. Translation: CASIEGTGRDTQYF.

CDR3 region: CASSMGGDNSPLHF. CDR3 nucleotides: TGTGCCAGTAGTATGGGAGGAGATAATTCACCCCTCCACTTT. The chain joins TRBV19 to TRBJ1-6; D unclear. The CDR3 is 14 amino acids. The V gene's germline CDR1 is LNHDA and CDR2 SQIVND (reference sequence). V shed 3 bases and J shed 5 bases, with 8 bases lying between them.

The sample holds many counts of this clonotype. The V gene is TRBV6-2 or TRBV6-3, the J gene TRBJ2-7; 14 bases line up with TRBD2. CDR3 length equals 19 residues. CDR1 MNHEY and CDR2 SVGEGT come from the germline V gene. Losses at the gene ends were 0 bases for V and 6 bases for J; bases not matched to a gene: 13. Here the CDR3 reads CASSYSTHRPGLAGVEQYF. CDR3 DNA: TGTGCCAGCAGTTACTCGACTCATCGACCGGGACTAGCGGGAGTCGAGCAGTACTTC.

This clonotype was detected many times. DNA of the CDR3: TGTGCCAGCAGTTACCTGGCTAGCAGCTACGAGCAGTACTTC. It translates to CASSYLASSYEQYF. The chain is built from TRBV6-1 and TRBJ2-7; TRBD2 is a possible D gene (5 bases). V was clipped by 5 bases and J by 3 bases, with 14 bases between them. The CDR3 covers 14 residues. Germline V gene lookup returns CDR1 MNHNS and CDR2 SASEGT.

This clonotype was picked up many times. The gene calls are TRBV29-1 and TRBJ2-5, with TRBD2 matching 13 bases. The junction had 11 bases not matched to a gene; V was cut back by 3 bases and J by 4 bases. CDR3 size: 17 residues. Germline lookup yields CDR1 SQVTM and CDR2 ANQGSEA. The CDR3 spells CSVDGLAGESWVETQYF. The DNA of the CDR3 is TGCAGCGTTGACGGACTAGCGGGGGAATCGTGGGTAGAGACCCAGTACTTC.

This clonotype was seen many times. The chain couples TRBV11-2 to TRBJ2-5; 8 bases are shared with TRBD2. The J segment lost 5 bases and the V segment lost 2 bases, leaving 7 bases of the junction unmatched. This CDR3 has 15 residues. Germline loops: CDR1 SGHAT, CDR2 FQNNGV. CDR3 amino acids: CASSLLYGGAETQYF. The CDR3 DNA reads TGTGCCAGCAGCTTATTATACGGGGGGGCCGAGACCCAGTACTTC.

This clonotype was observed many times. The V gene is TRBV28, the J gene TRBJ1-6, with 10 bases identical to TRBD1. Germline-derived CDR1 and CDR2 are MDHEN and SYDVKM. The CDR3 is 16 residues long. V was clipped by 6 bases and J by 10 bases; unmatched bases: 12. CDR3 in amino acids: CASRIVDRGLSSPLHF. In DNA form, the CDR3 reads TGTGCCAGCAGGATCGTAGACAGGGGGCTGAGCTCACCCCTCCACTTT.

The CDR3 nucleotides are TGTGCCAGCAGTCACCGGGACAGCCACTATGGCTACACCTTC. Encoded protein: CASSHRDSHYGYTF. The rearrangement joins TRBV12-3 or TRBV12-4 to TRBJ1-2; 7 bases align to TRBD1. V gave up 5 bases and J gave up 3 bases; unmatched junction bases: 6. The CDR3 is 14 amino acids.

This clonotype turned up a few times. The V gene is TRBV19, the J gene TRBJ2-1; D may be TRBD2 (5 bases). Germline CDR1 reads LNHDA; CDR2 reads SQIVND (reference sequence). The CDR3 spans 16 residues. Deletions cut 4 bases from V and 4 bases from J, with 17 bases between. CDR3: CASSRLGEGLYNEQFF. DNA of the CDR3: TGTGCCAGTAGTAGACTTGGAGAGGGCCTATACAATGAGCAGTTCTTC. The full variable domain, with the rest looked up from reference TRBV19 and TRBJ2-1, is DGGITQSPKYLFRKEGQNVTLSCEQNLNHDAMYWYRQDPGQGLRLIYYSQIVNDFQKGDIAEGYSVSREKKESFPLTVTSAQKNPTAFYLCASSRLGEGLYNEQFFGPGTRLTVL.

This clonotype was counted ten times or more. The genes are TRBV11-2 and TRBJ2-3; 7 bases map to TRBD2. Per the germline V gene, CDR1 is SGHAT and CDR2 is FQNNGV. V shed 1 base and J 6 bases; nucleotides not matched to a gene: 7. The CDR3 is 15 amino acids. DNA of the CDR3: TGTGCCAGCAGCTTAGTCTCCGGGGGGTTGGATACGCAGTATTTT. The encoded protein is CASSLVSGGLDTQYF.

In this sample, this clonotype turned up many times. The chain uses TRBV12-5 and TRBJ1-1; the D gene is possibly TRBD1 (5 bases). Per germline, CDR1 LGHNT and CDR2 FRNRAP. This CDR3 has 12 amino acids. Trimming left V 4 bases short and J 5 bases short, with 8 bases between. The CDR3 spells CASGWGGTEAFF. CDR3 bases: TGTGCTAGTGGTTGGGGGGGGACTGAAGCTTTCTTT.

There are many counts of this clonotype. This chain connects TRBV2 to TRBJ1-3; D uncertain. V was cut by 3 bases and J by 4 bases, with 4 bases left in between. The CDR3 consists of 12 residues. CDR1 and CDR2 (germline): SNHLY, FYNNEI. In DNA form, the CDR3 reads TGTGCCAGCAGTGAGTTCGGAAACACCATATATTTT. Encoded protein: CASSEFGNTIYF.

The V and J genes are TRBV19 and TRBJ2-1; maybe TRBD1 (5 bases). The germline V and J ends were trimmed by 3 bases and 4 bases, with 10 bases remaining between them. The CDR3 is made up of 14 amino acids. Germline values: CDR1 LNHDA, CDR2 SQIVND (reference sequence). The DNA for the CDR3 is TGTGCCAGTAGTATGTCAGACAGTTACAATGAGCAGTTCTTC. Amino acid sequence: CASSMSDSYNEQFF.

The J gene is TRBJ2-1, the V gene TRBV20-1; 7 bases are shared with TRBD2. CDR1 is DFQATT and CDR2 is SNEGSKA in the germline V gene (reference sequence). The CDR3 contains 17 residues. V gave up 3 bases and J gave up 1 base; unmatched junction bases: 12. Written as DNA, the CDR3 is TGCAGTGCTAGGGGGCCCCAGCGGGAAGGGTCCTACAATGAGCAGTTCTTC. Its protein is CSARGPQREGSYNEQFF.

This clonotype was counted between two and nine times. The chain employs TRBV5-1 and TRBJ1-5; D remains unclear. CDR1 and CDR2 from the germline V gene are SGHRS and YFSETQ. Trimming took 0 bases from V and 3 from J, leaving 7 bases between them. The CDR3 is made up of 14 amino acids. CDR3 nucleotide sequence: TGCGCCAGCAGCTTGGAGGGAATCAATCAGCCCCAGCATTTT. Protein: CASSLEGINQPQHF.

The chain joins TRBV19 to TRBJ1-1, with 8 bases matching TRBD1. The CDR3 spans 14 residues. Germline CDR1 reads LNHDA; CDR2 reads SQIVND (reference sequence). V gave up 4 bases and J gave up 3 bases; unmatched junction bases: 4. In DNA form, the CDR3 reads TGTGCCAGTAGTAAGGGACAGGCCTACACTGAAGCTTTCTTT. It yields the protein CASSKGQAYTEAFF.

This clonotype was observed many times. The chain links TRBV20-1 to TRBJ2-3; TRBD2 matches at 10 bases. Germline trimming cut 3 bases from V and 4 bases from J; bases unmatched to any gene: 7. The length of the CDR3 is 15 residues. CDR1 and CDR2 (germline): DFQATT, SNEGSKA (reference sequence). CDR3 coding DNA: TGCAGTGCTAGGGCTAGCGGGAGAGACGCAGATACGCAGTATTTT. Translated, it gives CSARASGRDADTQYF.